This T cell receptor beta chain stems from a study of T cell repertoires in cytomegalovirus infection. Study context: A matching HLA type, together with CMV infection, was signaled by public TCR beta signatures. Study findings and constraints: Pooled public TCR beta family frequency picked out CMV carriers with the relevant HLA. In two of eight donors, the top clonotype was HLA-C-restricted CMV-specific.

This clonotype was seen a handful of times. The antigen is not known. One entry per CDR3 protein results from TCRdb running MiXCR on the reads. The table includes about 440,000 distinct CDR3 sequences, approximately 30% detected once. The sequence was collected from a human donor in good health (CMV status not recorded). Some clones in this sample may be carry-over from other donors' samples. Material: PBMCs.

CDR3 in amino acids: CASHQLGTDLATNEKLFF. The CDR3 DNA reads as TGTGCCAGCCACCAACTGGGGACAGACCTCGCAACTAATGAAAAACTGTTTTTT. The V gene is TRBV12-3 or TRBV12-4, the J gene TRBJ1-4; TRBD1 agrees at 7 bases. The junction had 15 bases not matched to a gene; V was cut back by 8 bases and J by 0 bases. There are 18 residues in the CDR3.